One sample yielded the 5 T cell receptor beta chains listed below, sequenced in a study of cytomegalovirus exposure and HLA in healthy donors. Researchers ran the PCR with 60 Vbeta and 13 Jbeta primers. Profiled with immunoSEQ multiplex PCR; TCRdb holds only in-frame clones, not every one. This repertoire shows some 92,000 clones, around 80% found once; its top ten account for approximately 3%. The specimen sequenced was PBMCs. These receptors all come from a man aged 25-40 years in good health and CMV-seronegative.

The rearrangement uses TRBV9 and TRBJ1-2; a weak D match, TRBD1 (6 bases). Trimming shortened V by 4 bases and J by 2 bases, and 15 bases separated the two germline ends. The germline gives CDR1 SGDLS, CDR2 YYNGEE. CDR3 length: 15 amino acids. CDR3 nucleotide sequence: TGTGCCAGCAGCTTACAGGGAGAACCCAACTATGGCTACACCTTC. It encodes CASSLQGEPNYGYTF.

V usage is TRBV15 and J usage is TRBJ1-4; 7 nucleotides align to TRBD1. The CDR3 contains 14 residues. Looked up from germline, CDR1 is LNHNV and CDR2 is YYDKDF (reference sequence). The V segment lost 8 bases and the J segment 6 bases; nucleotides outside the gene matches: 9. CDR3 sequence: CATYRQGGDEKLFF. Here the CDR3 DNA reads TGTGCCACCTACCGACAGGGCGGAGATGAAAAACTGTTTTTT.

V gene TRBV6-1 combines with J gene TRBJ2-7; D may be TRBD2 (5 bases). The CDR3 has 15 residues. Trimming cost V 4 bases and J 4 bases, with 17 bases left between them. Germline V CDR1 and CDR2: MNHNS, SASEGT. This CDR3 is CASSVIGGDLYEQYF. The CDR3 DNA reads TGTGCCAGCAGTGTCATTGGAGGCGATCTTTACGAGCAGTACTTC.

This clone was counted a few times. This specimen includes other DNA sequences encoding the same CDR3. The J gene is TRBJ1-1, the V gene TRBV6-5, with a tentative D call TRBD1 (6 bases). CDR3 size: 14 residues. Trimming removed 5 bases at V and 0 bases at J, with 10 bases between. Germline V gene sequence: CDR1 MNHEY, CDR2 SVGAGI. CDR3 coding DNA: TGTGCCAGCAGTAAACAGGGAATGAACACTGAAGCTTTCTTT. Translated: CASSKQGMNTEAFF.

A single count supports this clone. This sequence joins TRBV4-2 and TRBJ2-7; TRBD1 aligns across 7 bases. The CDR3 consists of 15 residues. Germline lookup yields CDR1 LGHNA and CDR2 YNFKEQ. J lost 1 base, V lost 1 base, and 4 bases had no gene match. CDR3 region: CASSQGAGGSYEQYF. For the CDR3, the DNA is TGTGCCAGCAGCCAAGGTGCAGGGGGTTCCTACGAGCAGTACTTC.